Listed below are T cell receptor beta chains from one sample, sequenced in a study of T cell responses to AZD1222 COVID-19 vaccine. Method: immunoSEQ multiplex PCR; TCRdb's copy keeps in-frame clones and lacks some. The repertoire holds under 150,000 clones, around 90% seen once, with 4.5% to 7% in the top ten. Specimen: peripheral blood, collected 28 days after the second AZD1222 dose. These receptors were obtained from an adult who received the AZD1222 COVID-19 vaccine. Both conserved end residues are part of each CDR3. D genes are given only for firm matches. Clone size is not always given. Where it is, it says once, few, many or a class for expanded clones.

clone_size,v_call,d_call,j_call,cdr3_aa,cdr3_nt
.,TRBV6-5,TRBD2,TRBJ2-7,CASSLAGVTEEQYF,TGTGCCAGCAGTTTAGCGGGAGTAACGGAAGAGCAGTACTTC
.,TRBV30,.,TRBJ1-6,CAWSVSLRSPLHF,TGTGCCTGGAGTGTAAGTTTACGATCACCCCTCCACTTT
.,TRBV5-1,.,TRBJ1-2,CASSLEGGTIYGYTF,TGCGCCAGCAGCTTGGAGGGGGGGACAATCTATGGCTACACCTTC
.,TRBV7-8,.,TRBJ2-4,CASSPTPSLAKNIQYF,TGTGCCAGCAGCCCGACTCCTTCTTTAGCCAAAAACATTCAGTACTTC
.,TRBV2,.,TRBJ2-3,CASRETASSTDTQYF,TGTGCCAGCAGGGAGACGGCCTCTAGCACAGATACGCAGTATTTT
.,TRBV19,.,TRBJ1-1,CASRGGGDSGNTEAFF,TGTGCCAGTAGAGGGGGGGGCGATTCCGGGAACACTGAAGCTTTCTTT
.,TRBV27,.,TRBJ1-4,CASSFGFSGGSEEKLFF,TGTGCCAGCAGTTTCGGGTTTTCTGGGGGATCGGAGGAAAAACTGTTTTTT
.,TRBV28,TRBD1,TRBJ2-7,CASSSPRQGAYEQYF,TGTGCCAGCAGTTCCCCCCGACAGGGGGCCTACGAGCAGTACTTC
.,TRBV7-9,.,TRBJ1-5,CASSFGPGAQHF,TGTGCCAGCAGCTTTGGTCCTGGGGCCCAGCATTTT
.,TRBV11-3,.,TRBJ1-1,CASSLVSTEAFF,TGTGCCAGCAGCTTAGTCAGCACTGAAGCTTTCTTT
.,TRBV29-1,.,TRBJ1-1,CSALWTDVDTEAFF,TGCAGCGCACTTTGGACCGACGTGGACACTGAAGCTTTCTTT
once,TRBV6-5,TRBD2,TRBJ2-1,CASSYSLAGGYNEQFF,TGTGCCAGCAGTTACTCACTCGCGGGGGGTTACAATGAGCAGTTCTTC
.,TRBV11-2,.,TRBJ1-1,CASSFLGTTANTEAFF,TGTGCCAGCAGCTTCCTAGGGACCACCGCGAACACTGAAGCTTTCTTT
.,TRBV12-1,.,TRBJ2-3,CASSFASGKGTDTQYF,TGTGCCAGCAGCTTTGCGTCAGGGAAGGGCACAGATACGCAGTATTTT
.,TRBV28,.,TRBJ1-2,CASSSPEGGQGGYTF,TGTGCCAGCAGTTCCCCTGAGGGGGGCCAGGGTGGCTACACCTTC
.,TRBV18,TRBD1,TRBJ1-4,CASSRGTGDEKLFF,TGTGCCAGCTCGCGGGGGACAGGGGATGAAAAACTGTTTTTT
.,TRBV5-1,TRBD2,TRBJ2-3,CASSTAGPRDTQYF,TGCGCCAGCAGCACAGCGGGGCCCAGGGATACGCAGTATTTT
.,TRBV7-8,.,TRBJ1-5,CASSLVAEQPQHF,TGTGCCAGCAGCTTAGTTGCAGAACAGCCCCAGCATTTT
once,TRBV7-9,TRBD1,TRBJ1-1,CASRKRDSMNTEAFF,TGTGCCAGCAGGAAGCGGGACAGCATGAACACTGAAGCTTTCTTT
few,TRBV4-3,.,TRBJ1-6,CASSQELQTNSPLHF,TGCGCCAGCAGCCAAGAATTACAGACCAATTCACCCCTCCACTTT
.,TRBV12-3/TRBV12-4,.,TRBJ2-3,CASTRDSTDTQYF,TGTGCCAGCACACGGGACAGCACAGATACGCAGTATTTT
.,TRBV27,TRBD1,TRBJ1-1,CASSRQTGGTEAFF,TGTGCCAGCAGTCGTCAGACAGGGGGCACTGAAGCTTTCTTT
.,TRBV6-2/TRBV6-3,TRBD2,TRBJ2-5,CASSYSKGGETQYF,TGTGCCAGCAGTTACTCGAAGGGAGGGGAGACCCAGTACTTC
.,TRBV7-9,TRBD2,TRBJ2-1,CASSSRRGGLFGEQFF,TGTGCCAGCAGCTCTCGTCGGGGGGGCTTATTCGGTGAGCAGTTCTTC
.,TRBV27,.,TRBJ2-2,CASGTWRYPGTGELFF,TGTGCCAGCGGGACCTGGAGGTACCCGGGCACCGGGGAGCTGTTTTTT
.,TRBV19,.,TRBJ2-7,CASSGQLYEQYF,TGTGCCAGTAGTGGACAGCTGTACGAGCAGTACTTC
.,TRBV28,.,TRBJ1-5,CASESYSNQPQHF,TGTGCCAGCGAGTCCTATAGCAATCAGCCCCAGCATTTT
.,TRBV18,TRBD1,TRBJ1-1,CASSPTGGAPTEAFF,TGTGCCAGCTCACCGACAGGGGGCGCGCCCACTGAAGCTTTCTTT
.,TRBV11-2,.,TRBJ1-2,CASSLLGPNYGYTF,TGTGCCAGCAGCCTACTGGGGCCCAACTATGGCTACACCTTC
.,TRBV7-9,TRBD2,TRBJ2-1,CASSPSSGRALDEQFF,TGTGCCAGCAGCCCGTCTAGCGGGAGGGCCTTGGATGAGCAGTTCTTC
once,TRBV7-9,TRBD1,TRBJ2-2,CASSRGTANTGELFF,TGTGCCAGCAGCCGAGGGACAGCGAACACCGGGGAGCTGTTTTTT
.,TRBV7-2,.,TRBJ1-1,CASSSPRGQITEAFF,TGTGCCAGCAGCTCCCCCCGGGGGCAGATCACTGAAGCTTTCTTT
.,TRBV7-2,TRBD1,TRBJ1-3,CASSTRNRGSGNTIYF,TGTGCCAGCAGCACACGCAACAGGGGATCCGGAAACACCATATATTTT
.,TRBV6-4,TRBD1,TRBJ2-1,CASSALGQGAHGEQFF,TGTGCCAGCAGTGCTTTAGGACAGGGGGCGCATGGTGAGCAGTTCTTC
once,TRBV4-2,TRBD1,TRBJ1-1,CASSQDKAGGITEAFF,TGTGCCAGCAGCCAAGATAAGGCAGGGGGCATCACTGAAGCTTTCTTT
.,TRBV7-3,.,TRBJ1-1,CASSFSHSNTEAFF,TGTGCCAGCAGCTTTTCCCATTCGAACACTGAAGCTTTCTTT
.,TRBV10-2,.,TRBJ2-3,CASSVNGVTDTQYF,TGCGCCAGCAGTGTTAACGGGGTCACAGATACGCAGTATTTT
.,TRBV7-2,.,TRBJ1-2,CASSWADYGYTF,TGTGCCAGCAGCTGGGCCGATTATGGCTACACCTTC
.,TRBV7-3,.,TRBJ1-1,CASSQYGGNTEAFF,TGTGCCAGCAGCCAGTATGGGGGGAACACTGAAGCTTTCTTT
.,TRBV24-1,.,TRBJ2-5,CATSDSGTPGETQYF,TGTGCCACCAGTGATTCCGGGACACCCGGGGAGACCCAGTACTTC
.,TRBV5-1,.,TRBJ1-1,CASSLVPREDTEAFF,TGCGCCAGCAGCTTGGTTCCCAGGGAGGACACTGAAGCTTTCTTT
.,TRBV4-1,.,TRBJ1-3,CASSQGKGSGNTIYF,TGCGCCAGCAGCCAAGGCAAGGGTTCTGGAAACACCATATATTTT
.,TRBV5-1,.,TRBJ1-1,CASSRDIDTEAFF,TGCGCCAGCAGCCGGGACATCGACACTGAAGCTTTCTTT